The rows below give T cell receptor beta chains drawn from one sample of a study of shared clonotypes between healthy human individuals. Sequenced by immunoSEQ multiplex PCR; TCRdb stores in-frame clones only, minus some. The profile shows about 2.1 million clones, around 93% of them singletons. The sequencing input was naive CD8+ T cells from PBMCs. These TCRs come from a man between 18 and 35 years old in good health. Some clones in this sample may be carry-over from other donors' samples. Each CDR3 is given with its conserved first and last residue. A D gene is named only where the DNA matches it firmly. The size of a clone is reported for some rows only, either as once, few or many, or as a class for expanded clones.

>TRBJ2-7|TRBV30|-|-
CAWEDSSYEQYF
TGTGCCTGGGAGGACAGCTCCTACGAGCAGTACTTC
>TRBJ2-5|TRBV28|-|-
CASSPYQGGVETQYF
TGTGCCAGCAGCCCATACCAAGGGGGTGTAGAGACCCAGTACTTC
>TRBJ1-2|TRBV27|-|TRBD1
CASSQETTGMDGYTF
TGTGCCAGCAGTCAGGAGACGACAGGGATGGATGGCTACACCTTC
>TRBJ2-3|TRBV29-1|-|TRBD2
CSVYWGGTTDTQYF
TGCAGCGTTTACTGGGGGGGTACGACAGATACGCAGTATTTT
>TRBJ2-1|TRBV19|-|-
CASSILSEGYNEQFF
TGTGCCAGTAGTATACTAAGCGAGGGTTACAATGAGCAGTTCTTC
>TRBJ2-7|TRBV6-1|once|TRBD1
CASSEGQGYYEQYF
TGTGCCAGCAGTGAGGGACAGGGGTACTACGAGCAGTACTTC
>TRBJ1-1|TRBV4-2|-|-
CASSQAHRGSEAFF
TGTGCCAGCAGCCAGGCGCACCGGGGATCTGAAGCTTTCTTT
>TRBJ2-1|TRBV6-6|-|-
CASSPARGDYNEQFF
TGTGCCAGCAGTCCAGCCCGGGGCGACTACAATGAGCAGTTCTTC
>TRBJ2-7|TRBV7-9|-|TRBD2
CASSSGTRVPEQYF
TGTGCCAGCAGCTCCGGGACTAGGGTTCCCGAGCAGTACTTC
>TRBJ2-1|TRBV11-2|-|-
CASSQETLFSYNEQFF
TGTGCCAGCAGCCAAGAAACCTTATTCTCCTACAATGAGCAGTTCTTC
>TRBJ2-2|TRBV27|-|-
CASSPSKGVGELFF
TGTGCCAGCAGCCCTAGTAAAGGGGTCGGGGAGCTGTTTTTT
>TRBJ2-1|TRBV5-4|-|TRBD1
CASSLRQGPYNEQFF
TGTGCCAGCAGCTTGCGACAGGGGCCCTACAATGAGCAGTTCTTC
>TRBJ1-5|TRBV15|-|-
CATSSPGNQPQHF
TGTGCCACCAGCAGTCCAGGGAATCAGCCCCAGCATTTT
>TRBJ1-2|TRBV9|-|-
CASSVYPGNYGYTF
TGTGCCAGCAGCGTATATCCAGGGAACTATGGCTACACCTTC
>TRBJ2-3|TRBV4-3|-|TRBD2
CASSQEGTGGSTDTQYF
TGCGCCAGCAGCCAAGAAGGGACGGGCGGGAGTACAGATACGCAGTATTTT
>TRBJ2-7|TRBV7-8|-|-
CASSLGSDEQYF
TGTGCCAGCAGCTTAGGGTCGGACGAGCAGTACTTC
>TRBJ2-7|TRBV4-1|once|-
CASSQVPGYEQYF
TGCGCCAGCAGTCAAGTCCCGGGCTACGAGCAGTACTTC
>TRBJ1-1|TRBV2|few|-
CASRGTREAFF
TGTGCCAGCAGGGGGACCAGGGAAGCTTTCTTT
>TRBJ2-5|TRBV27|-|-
CASSSLERGAETQYF
TGTGCCAGCAGTTCCTTAGAACGAGGAGCAGAGACCCAGTACTTC
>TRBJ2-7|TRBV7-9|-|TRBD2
CASSEQTSGRPAYEQYF
TGTGCCAGCAGCGAGCAGACTAGCGGGAGGCCGGCCTACGAGCAGTACTTC
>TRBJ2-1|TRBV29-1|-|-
CSTLGGTYNEQFF
TGCAGCACACTAGGCGGGACCTACAATGAGCAGTTCTTC
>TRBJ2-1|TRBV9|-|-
CASSAGDEQFF
TGTGCCAGCAGCGCCGGGGATGAGCAGTTCTTC
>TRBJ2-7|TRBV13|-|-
CASSSRTVSYEQYF
TGTGCCAGCAGCTCCCGGACCGTCTCCTACGAGCAGTACTTC
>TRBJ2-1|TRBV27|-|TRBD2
CASSANSGRANNEQFF
TGTGCCAGCAGTGCAAATAGCGGGAGAGCCAACAATGAGCAGTTCTTC
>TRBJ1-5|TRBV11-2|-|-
CASSFSGLNQPQHF
TGTGCCAGCAGCTTTTCAGGTCTCAATCAGCCCCAGCATTTT
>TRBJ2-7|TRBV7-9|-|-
CASSLLTGSSYEQYF
TGTGCCAGCAGCTTACTTACCGGGAGCTCCTACGAGCAGTACTTC
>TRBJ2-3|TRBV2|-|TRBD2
CASIWRELVDTQYF
TGTGCCAGCATCTGGCGGGAGTTAGTAGATACGCAGTATTTT
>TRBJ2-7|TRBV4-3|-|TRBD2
CASSQGTSGRNEQYF
TGCGCCAGCAGCCAAGGGACTAGCGGGAGGAACGAGCAGTACTTC
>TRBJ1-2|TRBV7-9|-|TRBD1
CASSLLDRERYGYTF
TGTGCCAGCAGCTTATTAGACAGGGAGCGGTATGGCTACACCTTC
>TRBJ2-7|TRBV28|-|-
CASSFGGSTGQYF
TGTGCCAGCAGTTTTGGGGGGAGTACGGGGCAGTACTTC
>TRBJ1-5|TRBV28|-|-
CASSLNRGNQPQHF
TGTGCCAGCAGTTTAAATAGGGGGAATCAGCCCCAGCATTTT
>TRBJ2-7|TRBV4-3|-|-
CASSPEDYAYEQYF
TGCGCCAGCAGCCCCGAGGACTATGCCTACGAGCAGTACTTC
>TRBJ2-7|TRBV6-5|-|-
CASSYSTRSYEQYF
TGTGCCAGCAGTTACTCGACACGCTCCTACGAGCAGTACTTC
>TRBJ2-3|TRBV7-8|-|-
CASSPSLGGVAPDTQYF
TGTGCCAGCAGCCCCTCCCTCGGGGGAGTAGCCCCAGATACGCAGTATTTT
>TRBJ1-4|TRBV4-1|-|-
CASSQVGSDEKLFF
TGCGCCAGCAGCCAAGTGGGTTCTGATGAAAAACTGTTTTTT
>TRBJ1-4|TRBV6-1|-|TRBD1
CASSGGTGYGEKLFF
TGTGCCAGCAGCGGAGGGACAGGGTACGGTGAAAAACTGTTTTTT
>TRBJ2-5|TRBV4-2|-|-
CASSQDRETQYF
TGTGCCAGCAGCCAAGATCGAGAGACCCAGTACTTC
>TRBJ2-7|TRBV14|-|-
CASSEGIAVYEQYF
TGTGCCAGTAGCGAGGGGATAGCGGTTTACGAGCAGTACTTC
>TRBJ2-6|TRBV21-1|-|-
CASSKEDRALSGANVLTF
TGTGCCAGCAGCAAAGAGGACAGAGCTCTCAGTGGGGCCAACGTCCTGACTTTC
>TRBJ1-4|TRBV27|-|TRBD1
CASSPQGAHEKLFF
TGTGCCAGCAGTCCCCAGGGGGCTCATGAAAAACTGTTTTTT
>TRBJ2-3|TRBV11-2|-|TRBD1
CASSLGVEGATDTQYF
TGTGCCAGCAGCTTAGGAGTCGAGGGGGCCACAGATACGCAGTATTTT
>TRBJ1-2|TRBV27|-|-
CASSPRIGKGGYTF
TGTGCCAGCAGTCCCCGGATCGGGAAAGGCGGCTACACCTTC
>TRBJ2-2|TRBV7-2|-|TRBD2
CASSLAGGPAGELFF
TGTGCCAGCAGCTTGGCGGGAGGGCCGGCCGGGGAGCTGTTTTTT
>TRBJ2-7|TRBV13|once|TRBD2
CASSLGLGLASYEQYF
TGTGCCAGCAGCTTAGGGTTGGGACTAGCCTCCTACGAGCAGTACTTC
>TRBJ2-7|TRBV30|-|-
CAFLPRTGLYEQYF
TGTGCCTTTCTCCCGAGGACGGGGCTTTACGAGCAGTACTTC
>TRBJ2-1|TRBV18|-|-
CASSPTKGTRASYNEQFF
TGTGCCAGCTCACCAACTAAGGGGACTCGAGCCTCCTACAATGAGCAGTTCTTC
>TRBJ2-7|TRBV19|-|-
CASSIDSSWGEQYF
TGTGCCAGTAGTATAGACTCGAGTTGGGGTGAGCAGTACTTC
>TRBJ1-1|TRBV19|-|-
CASSILRGAWDTEAFF
TGTGCCAGTAGTATTCTGAGGGGGGCGTGGGACACTGAAGCTTTCTTT
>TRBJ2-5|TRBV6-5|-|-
CASSPSRGAQETQYF
TGTGCCAGCAGCCCTTCTCGCGGGGCACAAGAGACCCAGTACTTC
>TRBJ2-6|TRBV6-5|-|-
CASSLGRGHNVLTF
TGTGCCAGCAGCCTGGGGCGGGGACACAACGTCCTGACTTTC
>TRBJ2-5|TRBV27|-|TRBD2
CASSLSWLAGVNQETQYF
TGTGCCAGCAGTTTATCTTGGCTAGCGGGAGTGAACCAAGAGACCCAGTACTTC
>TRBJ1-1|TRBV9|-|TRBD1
CASSPIPWGQPNTEAFF
TGTGCCAGCAGCCCAATACCCTGGGGACAGCCGAACACTGAAGCTTTCTTT
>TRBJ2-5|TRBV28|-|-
CASSVTFQPQYF
TGTGCCAGCAGCGTAACCTTTCAACCCCAGTACTTC
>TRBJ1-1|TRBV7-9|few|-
CASSLAEGLRTEAFF
TGTGCCAGCAGCTTAGCGGAAGGGTTGAGAACTGAAGCTTTCTTT
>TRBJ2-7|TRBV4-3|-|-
CASSLNRAHEQYF
TGCGCCAGCAGCCTAAACAGGGCCCACGAGCAGTACTTC
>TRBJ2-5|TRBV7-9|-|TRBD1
CASSPFDRGNGQETQYF
TGTGCCAGCAGCCCTTTTGACAGGGGGAATGGGCAAGAGACCCAGTACTTC
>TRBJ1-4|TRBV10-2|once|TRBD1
CASQGGGETNEKLFF
TGCGCCAGCCAGGGGGGCGGGGAAACGAATGAAAAACTGTTTTTT
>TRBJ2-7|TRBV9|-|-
CASSVGTSYEQYF
TGTGCCAGCAGCGTAGGAACCTCCTACGAGCAGTACTTC
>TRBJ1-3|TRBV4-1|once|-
CASSQLTARSGNTIYF
TGCGCCAGCAGCCAATTGACTGCCCGCTCTGGAAACACCATATATTTT
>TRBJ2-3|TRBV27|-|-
CASSLLRAQGPTDTQYF
TGTGCCAGCAGTTTATTGAGGGCCCAGGGCCCGACAGATACGCAGTATTTT